This passage covers 10 T cell receptor beta chains from one sample sequenced in a study of memory CD4+ T cells and cytomegalovirus serostatus. Single viable CD3+CD4+CD8-CD45RO+ cells were sorted as the memory CD4+ T cells. Using immunoSEQ multiplex PCR, the repertoire was profiled, and TCRdb retains in-frame clones only, with some absent. The sample lists about 41,000 clones; about four fifths were seen once. Sample: memory CD4+ T cells from blood. The receptors were sampled from an adult in good health and CMV-seronegative.

The chain has TRBV5-4 and TRBJ1-6; D remains unclear. The CDR3 is 17 residues long. V shed 5 bases and J shed 8 bases, with 23 bases lying between them. The V gene's germline CDR1 is SGHNT and CDR2 YYREEE (reference sequence). The CDR3 loop is CASSRSFRNPSDSPLHF. CDR3 DNA: TGTGCCAGCAGTCGCAGTTTTCGGAACCCTTCTGATTCACCCCTCCACTTT.

V is TRBV5-1 and J is TRBJ1-4; 7 bases map to TRBD1. The V segment lost 4 bases and the J segment 0 bases; nucleotides outside the gene matches: 6. The CDR3 runs to 16 residues. The V gene's germline CDR1 is SGHRS and CDR2 YFSETQ. The CDR3 sequence is CASSPGTVATNEKLFF. The CDR3 coding sequence is TGCGCCAGCAGCCCCGGGACAGTTGCAACTAATGAAAAACTGTTTTTT.

The chain combines TRBV5-1 with TRBJ1-4, with a possible D match to TRBD1 (5 bases). The CDR3 runs 15 residues. V was trimmed by 5 bases and J by 0 bases, leaving 11 bases between them. CDR1 SGHRS and CDR2 YFSETQ come from the germline V gene. The CDR3 reads CASRTDPSTNEKLFF. CDR3 sequence (DNA): TGCGCCAGCAGGACAGACCCATCAACTAATGAAAAACTGTTTTTT. Based on the CDR3 plus reference TRBV5-1 and TRBJ1-4, the full variable domain is KAGVTQTPRYLIKTRGQQVTLSCSPISGHRSVSWYQQTPGQGLQFLFEYFSETQRNKGNFPGRFSGRQFSNSRSEMNVSTLELGDSALYLCASRTDPSTNEKLFFGSGTQLSVL.

The CDR3: CASSENWGNTDTQYF. The CDR3 region has the DNA TGTGCCAGCAGTGAAAATTGGGGGAACACAGATACGCAGTATTTT. The V gene is TRBV6-1, the J gene TRBJ2-3; D may correspond to TRBD1 or TRBD2 (5 bases each). With 2 bases removed from V and 2 bases from J, the gap between germline ends came to 11 bases. The CDR3 sequence is 15 residues long. The germline gives CDR1 MNHNS, CDR2 SASEGT.

CDR3 sequence reads: CASSLADPSGTAYSNQPQHF. CDR3 in DNA: TGTGCCAGCAGCTTAGCAGACCCCTCCGGGACAGCTTATAGCAATCAGCCCCAGCATTTT. The genes are TRBV11-3 and TRBJ1-5; TRBD1 aligns across 7 bases. The CDR3 has 20 residues. J was trimmed by 0 bases and V by 1 base; bases with no gene match: 15. The germline CDR1 and CDR2 sequences are SGHNT and YENEEA.

This chain joins TRBV6-5 and TRBJ1-2, with 9 nucleotides matching TRBD1. This CDR3 contains 15 residues. V trimming: 2 bases; J trimming: 8 bases; junction bases outside the gene matches: 9. The germline gives CDR1 MNHEY, CDR2 SVGAGI. This chain's CDR3 is CASSYDRQGVGGYTF. The DNA for the CDR3 is TGTGCCAGCAGTTACGATAGACAGGGGGTTGGAGGCTACACCTTC.

This clone appeared once. CDR3 loop: CASSLTGMRETQYF. The CDR3 coding sequence is TGTGCCAGCAGCCTGACAGGGATGCGAGAGACCCAGTACTTC. This rearrangement joins TRBV6-6 to TRBJ2-5; 7 bases line up with TRBD1. V lost 6 bases, J lost 4 bases, and 8 bases stayed unmatched. The CDR3 is 14 residues long. Germline assignment: CDR1 MNHNY and CDR2 SVGAGI (reference sequence).

This clone came up a few times. The V and J genes are TRBV5-5 and TRBJ2-7; perhaps TRBD1 as D (5 bases). Germline V gene data show CDR1 as SGHKS and CDR2 as YYEKEE (reference sequence). The CDR3 consists of 15 residues. Deletions cut 0 bases from V and 0 bases from J, with 10 bases between. CDR3 nucleotides: TGTGCCAGCAGCTTGGGCTTGGACAACTCCTACGAGCAGTACTTC. This codes for CASSLGLDNSYEQYF.

The chain recombines TRBV25-1 with TRBJ2-7; D remains ambiguous. This CDR3 region has 14 residues. Germline V gives CDR1 MGHDK, CDR2 SYGVNS. The V end lost 2 bases, the J end lost 5 bases, and 13 bases lay between the germline ends. CDR3 residues: CASSEMPTMDEQYF. The CDR3 nucleotides read TGTGCCAGCAGTGAAATGCCCACAATGGACGAGCAGTACTTC.

The chain couples TRBV6-5 to TRBJ1-6; D remains unclear. Germline values: CDR1 MNHEY, CDR2 SVGAGI. The CDR3 totals 11 residues. The CDR3 DNA follows: TGTCACCGGGATTTTAATTCACCCCTCCACTTT. Protein sequence: CHRDFNSPLHF.